Only one count was recorded for the clone carrying this T cell receptor (beta chain). The PCR contained 60 Vbeta and 13 Jbeta primers. The table came from immunoSEQ multiplex PCR; TCRdb's copy has only in-frame clones and leaves some out. The sample holds over 100,000 clones, approximately 77% seen once. This specimen comes from a study of cytomegalovirus exposure and HLA in healthy donors. J lost 0 bases, V lost 3 bases, and 0 bases had no gene match. CDR1 SGHTA and CDR2 FQGNSA come from the germline V gene. CDR3 length: 15 amino acids. The specimen was PBMCs. This chain connects TRBV7-2 to TRBJ2-3, with TRBD2 identical over 10 bases. The origin of this receptor is a woman in her forties in good health and CMV-seronegative. The DNA of the CDR3 is TGTGCCAGCAGCTTGGGACTAGCGAGCACAGATACGCAGTATTTT. This gives the protein CASSLGLASTDTQYF.